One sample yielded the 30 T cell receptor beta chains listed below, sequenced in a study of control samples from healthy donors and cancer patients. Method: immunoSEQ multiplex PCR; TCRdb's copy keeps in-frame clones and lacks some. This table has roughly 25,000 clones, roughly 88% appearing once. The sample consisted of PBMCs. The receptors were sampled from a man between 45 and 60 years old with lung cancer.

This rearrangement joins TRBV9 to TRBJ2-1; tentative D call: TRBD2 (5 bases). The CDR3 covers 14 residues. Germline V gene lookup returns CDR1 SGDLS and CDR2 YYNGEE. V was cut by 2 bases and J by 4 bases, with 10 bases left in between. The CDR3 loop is CASSVTGIYNEQFF. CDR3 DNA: TGTGCCAGCAGCGTGACGGGGATATACAATGAGCAGTTCTTC.

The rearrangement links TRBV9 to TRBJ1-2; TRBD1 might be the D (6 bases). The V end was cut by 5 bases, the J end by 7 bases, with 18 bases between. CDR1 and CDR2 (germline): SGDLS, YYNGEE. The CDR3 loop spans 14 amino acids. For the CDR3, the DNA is TGTGCCAGCAGGGGAATATGGACAGTATGTGGCTACACCTTC. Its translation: CASRGIWTVCGYTF.

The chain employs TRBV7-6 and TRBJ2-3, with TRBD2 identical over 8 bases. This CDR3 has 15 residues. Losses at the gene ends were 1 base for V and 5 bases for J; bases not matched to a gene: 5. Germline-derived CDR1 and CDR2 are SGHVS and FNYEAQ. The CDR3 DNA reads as TGTGCCAGCAGCTTAGGAGGGACTAGGTTAGATACGCAGTATTTT. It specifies CASSLGGTRLDTQYF.

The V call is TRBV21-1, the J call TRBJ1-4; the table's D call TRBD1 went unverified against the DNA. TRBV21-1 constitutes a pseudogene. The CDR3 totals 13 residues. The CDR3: CATPGQGHEKLFF. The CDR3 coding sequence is TGTGCCACCCCCGGACAGGGCCACGAAAAACTGTTTTTT.

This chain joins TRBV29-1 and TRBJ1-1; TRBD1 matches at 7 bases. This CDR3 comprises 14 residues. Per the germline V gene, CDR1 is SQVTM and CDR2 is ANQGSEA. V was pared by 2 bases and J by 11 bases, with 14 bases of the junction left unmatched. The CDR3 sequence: CSVEIAGQPVGAFF. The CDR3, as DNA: TGCAGCGTTGAAATTGCGGGACAGCCGGTCGGGGCTTTCTTT.

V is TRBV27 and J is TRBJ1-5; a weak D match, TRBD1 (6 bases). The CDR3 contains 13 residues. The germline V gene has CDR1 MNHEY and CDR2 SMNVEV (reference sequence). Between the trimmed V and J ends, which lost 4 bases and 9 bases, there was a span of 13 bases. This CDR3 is CASSSPVGGPQHF. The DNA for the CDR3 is TGTGCCAGCAGTTCACCAGTAGGGGGGCCCCAGCATTTT.

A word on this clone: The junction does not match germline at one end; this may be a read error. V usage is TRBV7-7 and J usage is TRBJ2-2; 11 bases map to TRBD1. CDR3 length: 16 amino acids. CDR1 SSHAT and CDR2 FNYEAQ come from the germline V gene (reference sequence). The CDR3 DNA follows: TGTGCTAGCAGCTTGGGACAGGGGGGCGACACCGGGGAGCTGTTTTTT. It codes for CASSLGQGGDTGELFF. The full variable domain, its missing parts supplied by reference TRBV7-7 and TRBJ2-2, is GAGVSQSPRYKVTKRGQDVTLRCDPISSHATLYWYQQALGQGPEFLTYFNYEAQPDKSGLPSDRFSAERPEGSISTLTIQRTEQRDSAMYRCASSLGQGGDTGELFFGEGSRLTVL.

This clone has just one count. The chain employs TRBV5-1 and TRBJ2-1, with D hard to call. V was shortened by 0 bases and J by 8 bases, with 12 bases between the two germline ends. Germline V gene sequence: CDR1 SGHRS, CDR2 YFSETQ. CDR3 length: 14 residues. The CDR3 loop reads CASSLALGKDEQFF. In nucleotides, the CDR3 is TGCGCCAGCAGCTTGGCCCTGGGAAAGGATGAGCAGTTCTTC. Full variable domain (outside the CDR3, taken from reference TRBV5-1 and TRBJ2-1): KAGVTQTPRYLIKTRGQQVTLSCSPISGHRSVSWYQQTPGQGLQFLFEYFSETQRNKGNFPGRFSGRQFSNSRSEMNVSTLELGDSALYLCASSLALGKDEQFFGPGTRLTVL.

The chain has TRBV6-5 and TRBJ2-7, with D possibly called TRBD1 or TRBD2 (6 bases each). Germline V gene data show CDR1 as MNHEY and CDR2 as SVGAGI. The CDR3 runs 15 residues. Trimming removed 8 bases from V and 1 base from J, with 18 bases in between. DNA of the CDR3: TGTGCCAGCGGGGGGACACAGGGCCGTTCCTACGAGCAGTACTTC. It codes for CASGGTQGRSYEQYF.

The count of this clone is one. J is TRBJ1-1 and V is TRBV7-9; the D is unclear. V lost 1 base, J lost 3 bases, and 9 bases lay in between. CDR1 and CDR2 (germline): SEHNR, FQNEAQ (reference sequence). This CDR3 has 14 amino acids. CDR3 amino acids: CASSLVNSDTEAFF. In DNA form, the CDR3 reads TGTGCCAGCAGCTTAGTAAACTCCGACACTGAAGCTTTCTTT.

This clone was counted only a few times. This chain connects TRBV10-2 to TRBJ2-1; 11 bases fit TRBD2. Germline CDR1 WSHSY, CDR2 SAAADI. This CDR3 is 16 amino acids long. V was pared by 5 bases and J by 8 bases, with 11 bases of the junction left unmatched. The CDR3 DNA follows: TGCGCCAGCAGTCGCCTTAGCGGGGGGGCCGTCGATGAGCAGTTCTTC. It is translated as CASSRLSGGAVDEQFF.

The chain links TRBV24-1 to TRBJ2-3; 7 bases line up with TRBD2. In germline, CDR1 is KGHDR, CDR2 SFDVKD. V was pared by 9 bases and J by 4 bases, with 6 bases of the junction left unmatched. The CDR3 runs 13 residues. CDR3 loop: CATSRGVPDTQYF. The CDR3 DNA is TGTGCCACCTCCCGGGGGGTACCAGATACGCAGTATTTT.

The CDR3, as DNA: TGTGCCAGCTCACCCCGGACAGGGGCGCCTGATTCACCCCTCCACTTT. Protein product: CASSPRTGAPDSPLHF. The chain employs TRBV18 and TRBJ1-6, with 9 nucleotides matching TRBD1. The germline gives CDR1 KGHSH, CDR2 LQKENI. V trimming: 3 bases; J trimming: 8 bases; junction bases outside the gene matches: 8. This CDR3 has 16 amino acids.

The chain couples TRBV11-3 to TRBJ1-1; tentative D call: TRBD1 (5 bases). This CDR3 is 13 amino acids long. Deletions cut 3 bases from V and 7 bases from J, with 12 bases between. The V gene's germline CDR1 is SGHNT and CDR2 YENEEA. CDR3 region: CASSFNGGSEAFF. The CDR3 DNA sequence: TGTGCCAGCAGCTTTAATGGGGGAAGTGAAGCTTTCTTT.

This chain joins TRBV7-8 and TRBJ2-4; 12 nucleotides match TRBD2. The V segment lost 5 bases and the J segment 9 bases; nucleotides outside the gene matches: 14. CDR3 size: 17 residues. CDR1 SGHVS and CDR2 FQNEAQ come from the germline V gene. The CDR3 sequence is CASSEERLAGVWSIQYF. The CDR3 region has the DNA TGTGCCAGCAGCGAGGAGAGACTAGCGGGGGTCTGGAGCATTCAGTACTTC.

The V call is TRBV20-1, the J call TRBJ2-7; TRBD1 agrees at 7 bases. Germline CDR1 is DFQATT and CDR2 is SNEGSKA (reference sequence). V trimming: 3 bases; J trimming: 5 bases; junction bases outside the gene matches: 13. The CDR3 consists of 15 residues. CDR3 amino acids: CSASANRDSLNEQYF. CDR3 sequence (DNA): TGCAGTGCTAGTGCTAACCGGGACAGTCTAAACGAGCAGTACTTC.

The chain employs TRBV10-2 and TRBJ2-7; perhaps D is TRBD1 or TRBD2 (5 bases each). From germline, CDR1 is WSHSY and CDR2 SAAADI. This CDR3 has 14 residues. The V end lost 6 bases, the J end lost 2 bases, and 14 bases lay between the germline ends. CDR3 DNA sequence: TGCGCCAGCAGGAGAGGACTGGGGCCCTACGAGCAGTACTTC. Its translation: CASRRGLGPYEQYF.

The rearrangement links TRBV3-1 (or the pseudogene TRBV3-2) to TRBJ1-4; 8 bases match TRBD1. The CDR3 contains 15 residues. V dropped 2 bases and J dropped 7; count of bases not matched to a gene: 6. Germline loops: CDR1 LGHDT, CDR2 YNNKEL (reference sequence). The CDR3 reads CASSQQGAVGEKLFF. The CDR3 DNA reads TGTGCCAGCAGCCAACAGGGGGCTGTGGGTGAAAAACTGTTTTTT.

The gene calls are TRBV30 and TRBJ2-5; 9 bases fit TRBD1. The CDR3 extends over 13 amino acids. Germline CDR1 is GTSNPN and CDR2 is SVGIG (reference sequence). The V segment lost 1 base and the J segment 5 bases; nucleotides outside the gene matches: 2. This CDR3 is CAWSGQGGETQYF. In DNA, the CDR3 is TGTGCCTGGAGTGGACAGGGGGGGGAGACCCAGTACTTC.

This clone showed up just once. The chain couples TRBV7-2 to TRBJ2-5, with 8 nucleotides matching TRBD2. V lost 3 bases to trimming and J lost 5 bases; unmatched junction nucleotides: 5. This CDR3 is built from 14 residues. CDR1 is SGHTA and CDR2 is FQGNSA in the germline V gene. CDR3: CASSFGGAGETQYF. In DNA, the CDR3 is TGTGCCAGCAGCTTCGGGGGGGCCGGGGAGACCCAGTACTTC.

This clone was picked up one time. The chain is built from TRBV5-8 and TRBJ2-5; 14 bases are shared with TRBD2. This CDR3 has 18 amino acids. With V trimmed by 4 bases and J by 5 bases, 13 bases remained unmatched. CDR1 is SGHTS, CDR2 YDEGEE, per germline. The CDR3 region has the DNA TGTGCCAGCAGCGTACCTCCCGGACTAGCGGGGGGCAAGGAGACCCAGTACTTC. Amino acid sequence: CASSVPPGLAGGKETQYF.

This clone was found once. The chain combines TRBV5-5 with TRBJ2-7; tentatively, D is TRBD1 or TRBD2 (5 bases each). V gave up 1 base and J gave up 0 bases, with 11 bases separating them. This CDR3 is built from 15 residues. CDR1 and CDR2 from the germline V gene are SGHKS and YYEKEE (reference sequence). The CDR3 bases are TGTGCCAGCAGCTTGTCCGGGACCCTCTCCTACGAGCAGTACTTC. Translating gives CASSLSGTLSYEQYF. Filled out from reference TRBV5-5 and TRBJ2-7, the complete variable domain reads DAGVTQSPTHLIKTRGQQVTLRCSPISGHKSVSWYQQVLGQGPQFIFQYYEKEERGRGNFPDRFSARQFPNYSSELNVNALLLGDSALYLCASSLSGTLSYEQYFGPGTRLTVT.

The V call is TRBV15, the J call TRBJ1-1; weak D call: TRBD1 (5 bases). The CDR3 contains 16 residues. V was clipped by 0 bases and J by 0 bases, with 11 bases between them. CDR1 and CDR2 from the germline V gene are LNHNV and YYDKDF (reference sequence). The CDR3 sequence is CATSRDGGLLNTEAFF. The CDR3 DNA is TGTGCCACCAGCAGAGATGGGGGACTGCTGAACACTGAAGCTTTCTTT.

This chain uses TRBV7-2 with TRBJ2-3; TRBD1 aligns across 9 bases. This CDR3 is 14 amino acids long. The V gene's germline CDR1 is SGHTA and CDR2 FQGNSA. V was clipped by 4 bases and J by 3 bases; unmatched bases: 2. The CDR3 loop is CASSSDRGTDTQYF. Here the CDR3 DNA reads TGTGCCAGCAGCTCAGACAGGGGGACAGATACGCAGTATTTT.

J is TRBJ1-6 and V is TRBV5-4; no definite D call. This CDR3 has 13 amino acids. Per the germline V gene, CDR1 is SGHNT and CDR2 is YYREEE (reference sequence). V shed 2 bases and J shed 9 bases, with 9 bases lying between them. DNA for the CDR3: TGTGCCAGCAGCTTTGGCAGAGCTTCACCCCTCCACTTT. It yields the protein CASSFGRASPLHF.

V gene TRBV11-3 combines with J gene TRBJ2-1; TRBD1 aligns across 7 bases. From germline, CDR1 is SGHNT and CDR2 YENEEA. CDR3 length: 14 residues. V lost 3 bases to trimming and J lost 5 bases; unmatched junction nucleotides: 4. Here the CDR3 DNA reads TGTGCCAGCAGCTTGAGACAGGGCAACAATGAGCAGTTCTTC. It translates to CASSLRQGNNEQFF.

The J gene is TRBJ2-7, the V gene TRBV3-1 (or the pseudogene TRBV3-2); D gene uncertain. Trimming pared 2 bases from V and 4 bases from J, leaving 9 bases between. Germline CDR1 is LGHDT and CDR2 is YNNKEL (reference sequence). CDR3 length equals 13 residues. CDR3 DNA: TGTGCCAGCAGCCAACTGACCGGGTACGAGCAGTACTTC. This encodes CASSQLTGYEQYF.

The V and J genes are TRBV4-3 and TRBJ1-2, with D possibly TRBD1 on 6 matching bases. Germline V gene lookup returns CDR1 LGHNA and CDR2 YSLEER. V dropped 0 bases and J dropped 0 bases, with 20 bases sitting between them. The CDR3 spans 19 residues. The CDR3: CASSQDIGQGTTANYGYTF. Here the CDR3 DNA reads TGCGCCAGCAGCCAAGATATCGGCCAGGGGACAACCGCTAACTATGGCTACACCTTC.

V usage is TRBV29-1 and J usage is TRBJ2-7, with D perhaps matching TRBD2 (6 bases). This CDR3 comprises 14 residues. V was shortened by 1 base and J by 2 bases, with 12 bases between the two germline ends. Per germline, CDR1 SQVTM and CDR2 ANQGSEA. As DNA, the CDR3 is TGCAGCGTTGAAGGGAGGGACGGGACCTACGAGCAGTACTTC. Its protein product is CSVEGRDGTYEQYF.

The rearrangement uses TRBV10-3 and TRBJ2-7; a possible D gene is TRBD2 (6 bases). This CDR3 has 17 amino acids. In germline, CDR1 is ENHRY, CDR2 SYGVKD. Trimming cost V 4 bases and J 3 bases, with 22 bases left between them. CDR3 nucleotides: TGTGCCATCAGTGGAAGTCACCGGGACTCAAAGAACTACGAGCAGTACTTC. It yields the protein CAISGSHRDSKNYEQYF.